This T cell receptor (beta chain) was obtained from a study of radiotherapy plus CTLA-4 blockade in lung cancer. Study context: Among all patients, 18% showed objective responses, while 30% to 35% had disease control. Study-wide points: According to reports, early shifts in blood T cell clones, alongside interferon-beta, forecast response most accurately. Following radiotherapy plus ipilimumab, tumor-derived TCR clones expanded in the blood.

Concerning this clone: Its antigen is undetermined.

Receiving focal radiation plus CTLA-4 blockade with ipilimumab were patients who had chemo-refractory metastatic non-small-cell lung cancer. The assay was immunoSEQ multiplex PCR, and TCRdb's table has in-frame clones only and misses some. The sample shows tens of thousands of clones, roughly 85% of them seen only once. The specimen comprised peripheral blood, sampled from a patient treated with radiotherapy plus ipilimumab. The receptor comes from a human donor with non-small cell lung cancer who had stable disease on radiotherapy plus ipilimumab.

DNA for the CDR3: TGTGCCAGCAGCTTAGCAGCGGGGGGTGGTTACGAGCAGTACTTC. As protein: CASSLAAGGGYEQYF. The rearrangement uses TRBV11-2 and TRBJ2-7, with 9 bases matching TRBD2. The CDR3 contains 15 residues. Trimming at V came to 1 base and at J to 4 bases, leaving 5 bases not matched to a gene. Germline-derived CDR1 and CDR2 are SGHAT and FQNNGV.